This T cell receptor (beta chain) was captured by sequencing in a study of blood T cells in healthy people across ages. Study results and caveats: TCR beta diversity, measured per million T cells, fell in a roughly linear way with age. Donors of long life had a larger count of naive CD4+ cells and greater diversity than aged donors.

PCR was performed a second time for 7 to 11 cycles using a sample-barcoded 5' primer and a J-beta primer mix. TCRdb independently ran MiXCR on the 5' RACE reads; one entry per CDR3 protein. The data contain roughly 560,000 distinct CDR3 sequences, more than 20% of them singletons. Unmatched junction bases numbered 9, after V lost 5 bases and J lost 5 bases. Germline CDR1 is SGHTA and CDR2 is FQGNSA. This CDR3 region has 16 residues. This clonotype has at least ten counts. Its antigen remains unidentified. In addition, the sample was reused for a study of T cells of mothers and their children. This second study notes: There were over 9.5 million TCR beta CDR3 reads from each mother and 2.5 million to 3.5 million from each child.

The material sequenced was blood. This receptor was obtained from a boy younger than 18 in good health. This chain links TRBV7-2 with TRBJ2-5; TRBD2 matches at 12 bases. This CDR3 is CASSPRLAGARETQYF. CDR3 nucleotides: TGTGCCAGCAGCCCAAGACTAGCGGGAGCGAGGGAGACCCAGTACTTC. Filled out from reference TRBV7-2 and TRBJ2-5, the complete variable domain reads GAGVSQSPSNKVTEKGKDVELRCDPISGHTALYWYRQSLGQGLEFLIYFQGNSAPDKSGLPSDRFSAERTGGSVSTLTIQRTQQEDSAVYLCASSPRLAGARETQYFGPGTRLLVL.